This T cell receptor beta chain was sequenced during a study of OX40 agonist ivuxolimab in advanced cancers. Study details: The dose-escalation group included hepatocellular carcinoma, melanoma, renal cell carcinoma and head and neck cancer. Allowance was made for prior anti-PD-1, anti-PD-L1 or anti-CTLA-4 therapy, and about 40% had some.

Study observations and caveats: The antigen specificity of the peripheral T cells (those that were expanded) was not determined. Compared with CD4+, CD8+ T cells on average had more expanded clones.

About this clone: The antigen is unknown.

TCRdb keeps only in-frame clones here, not all; method: immunoSEQ multiplex PCR. The data hold fewer than 95,000 clones, with about nine tenths observed a single time. There are 14 residues in the CDR3. The sequencing used CD4+ or CD8+ T cells sorted from blood, collected in a trial of the OX40 agonist ivuxolimab. This receptor was obtained from an adult with an advanced solid tumor such as melanoma, head and neck, liver or kidney cancer. The V and J genes are TRBV21-1 and TRBJ2-1. TRBV21-1 is given as a pseudogene. Here the CDR3 reads CASTSYNRRDEQFF. The CDR3 region has the DNA TGTGCCAGCACCTCCTACAATCGGCGTGATGAGCAGTTCTTC.